This is a list of T cell receptor beta chains from one sample in a study of CD8 T cells in ankylosing spondylitis. MiXCR, run by TCRdb on the 5' RACE reads, gives a single entry per CDR3 protein. The sample has some 340,000 distinct CDR3 sequences, roughly 15% seen once. Material for sequencing was blood, either unsorted or a sorted T cell fraction (not recorded which). The receptor source for this set is a male donor with ankylosing spondylitis or in good health (not recorded which). The CDR3 runs from the conserved cysteine through the conserved F or W. The D gene is left open where the match is weak. Some rows have no size entry. The others give once, few or many, or a class for an expanded clone.

TRBV12-5	.	.	TRBJ2-1	CASGLSGVSYNEQFF	TGTGCTAGTGGTTTGTCAGGGGTCTCCTACAATGAGCAGTTCTTC
TRBV20-1	many	.	TRBJ2-7	CSVPGGGGDEQYF	TGCAGTGTTCCCGGAGGGGGCGGGGACGAGCAGTACTTC
TRBV4-2	.	TRBD2	TRBJ2-1	CASSQDEKLAGFNEQFF	TGTGCCAGCAGCCAAGACGAAAAGCTAGCGGGATTTAATGAGCAGTTCTTC
TRBV20-1	.	TRBD2	TRBJ2-7	CSASSSGRPYEQYF	TGCAGTGCTAGTAGTAGCGGGAGACCCTACGAGCAGTACTTC
TRBV19	few	.	TRBJ2-1	CASRSPRGGMGEQFF	TGTGCCAGTAGATCCCCCAGGGGGGGTATGGGTGAGCAGTTCTTC
TRBV5-1	.	.	TRBJ1-2	CASSLFSQTFEAYTF	TGCGCCAGCAGCTTGTTTTCGCAGACTTTTGAAGCCTACACCTTC
TRBV12-3/TRBV12-4	few	.	TRBJ2-1	CASSFRVSSYNEQFF	TGTGCCAGCAGTTTCCGAGTTAGCTCCTACAATGAGCAGTTCTTC
TRBV6-5	.	TRBD2	TRBJ2-5	CASSYSSSGGKETQYF	TGTGCCAGCAGTTACTCCTCTAGCGGGGGGAAGGAGACCCAGTACTTC
TRBV2	.	.	TRBJ1-2	CASTLGFYGYTF	TGTGCCAGCACCCTAGGGTTCTATGGCTACACCTTC
TRBV2	.	.	TRBJ1-1	CASTMDSSGNTEAFF	TGTGCCAGCACCATGGACTCCAGTGGAAACACTGAAGCTTTCTTT
TRBV12-3/TRBV12-4	.	.	TRBJ2-7	CASSFTASEQYF	TGTGCCAGCAGTTTTACAGCCTCCGAGCAGTACTTC
TRBV5-1	few	.	TRBJ2-2	CASSLVGTSNTGELFF	TGCGCCAGCAGCTTGGTGGGGACAAGTAACACCGGGGAGCTGTTTTTT
TRBV20-1	few	.	TRBJ2-7	CSAREWSAYEQYF	TGCAGTGCTAGAGAGTGGTCAGCCTACGAGCAGTACTTC
TRBV7-9	few	.	TRBJ2-3	CASSLTAHTDTQYF	TGTGCCAGCAGCTTAACGGCACACACAGATACGCAGTATTTT
TRBV10-3	.	.	TRBJ1-1	CATSSQAGSFVEAFF	TGTGCCACCTCCTCTCAGGCCGGTTCCTTCGTTGAAGCTTTCTTT
TRBV6-2/TRBV6-3	.	.	TRBJ2-1	CASSLGTPSNEQFF	TGTGCCAGCAGTCTCGGGACCCCTAGCAATGAGCAGTTCTTC
TRBV29-1	few	.	TRBJ2-1	CSVSSGGNNEQFF	TGCAGCGTTTCTTCGGGCGGCAACAATGAGCAGTTCTTC
TRBV20-1	many	TRBD1	TRBJ1-1	CSATPGQGMNTEAFF	TGCAGTGCTACACCGGGACAGGGCATGAACACTGAAGCTTTCTTT
TRBV20-1	.	.	TRBJ2-4	CSARGRTGNIQYF	TGCAGTGCTAGGGGGCGGACTGGAAACATTCAGTACTTC
TRBV6-1	.	.	TRBJ1-6	CASSGLQNSPLHF	TGTGCCAGCAGTGGTCTGCAAAATTCACCCCTCCACTTT
TRBV5-1	few	.	TRBJ1-2	CASSLGPLNYGYTF	TGCGCCAGCAGCTTAGGACCTCTTAACTATGGCTACACCTTC
TRBV7-2	.	.	TRBJ2-5	CASSSHSGEGGRETQYF	TGTGCCAGCAGCTCCCATTCGGGAGAGGGGGGGCGTGAGACCCAGTACTTC
TRBV5-1	few	.	TRBJ1-2	CASSLERVFTF	TGCGCCAGCAGCTTGGAACGAGTGTTCACCTTC
TRBV4-1	.	.	TRBJ2-1	CASSQEGTGLREQFF	TGCGCCAGCAGCCAAGAGGGGACGGGTTTGAGGGAGCAGTTCTTC
TRBV7-2	.	TRBD1	TRBJ1-1	CASSDYRGNTEAFF	TGTGCCAGCAGCGACTACAGGGGGAACACTGAAGCTTTCTTT
TRBV2	.	TRBD2	TRBJ2-1	CASSAGLGVPYNEQFF	TGTGCCAGCAGCGCGGGACTAGGGGTCCCCTACAATGAGCAGTTCTTC
TRBV12-3/TRBV12-4	many	.	TRBJ1-2	CASSLTYYGYTF	TGTGCCAGCAGTCTAACCTATTATGGCTACACCTTC
TRBV5-6	.	.	TRBJ1-1	CASSLVGYAEAFF	TGTGCCAGCAGCTTGGTAGGGTACGCTGAAGCTTTCTTT